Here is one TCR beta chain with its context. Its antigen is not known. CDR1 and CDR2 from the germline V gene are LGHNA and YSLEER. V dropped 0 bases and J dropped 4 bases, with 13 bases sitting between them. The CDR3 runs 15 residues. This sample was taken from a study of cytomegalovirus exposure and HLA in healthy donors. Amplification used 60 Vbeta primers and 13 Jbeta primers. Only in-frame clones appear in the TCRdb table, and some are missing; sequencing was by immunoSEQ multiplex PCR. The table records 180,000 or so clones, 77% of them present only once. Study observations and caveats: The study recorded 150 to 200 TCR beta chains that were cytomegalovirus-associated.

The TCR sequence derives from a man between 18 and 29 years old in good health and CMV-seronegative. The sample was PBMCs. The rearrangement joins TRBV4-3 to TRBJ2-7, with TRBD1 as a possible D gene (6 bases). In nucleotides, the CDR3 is TGCGCCAGCAGCCAAGATATGGGGACAAGTTACGAGCAGTACTTC. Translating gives CASSQDMGTSYEQYF.